This T cell receptor beta chain came from a study of blood T cell repertoires in COVID-19. TCRdb keeps only in-frame clones here, not all; method: immunoSEQ multiplex PCR. The data contain around 100,000 clones, around 87% of them singletons. Trimming cost V 6 bases and J 0 bases; bases outside gene matches: 8. This CDR3 contains 16 residues. Per the germline V gene, CDR1 is MDHEN and CDR2 is SYDVKM. The source of this sequence is a human donor in a cohort sampled during active COVID-19. The sequenced sample consisted of peripheral blood. The chain has TRBV28 and TRBJ2-4; 7 bases map to TRBD1. CDR3 loop: CASSRWDRTAKNIQYF. The CDR3 bases are TGTGCCAGCAGCCGTTGGGACAGAACAGCCAAAAACATTCAGTACTTC.